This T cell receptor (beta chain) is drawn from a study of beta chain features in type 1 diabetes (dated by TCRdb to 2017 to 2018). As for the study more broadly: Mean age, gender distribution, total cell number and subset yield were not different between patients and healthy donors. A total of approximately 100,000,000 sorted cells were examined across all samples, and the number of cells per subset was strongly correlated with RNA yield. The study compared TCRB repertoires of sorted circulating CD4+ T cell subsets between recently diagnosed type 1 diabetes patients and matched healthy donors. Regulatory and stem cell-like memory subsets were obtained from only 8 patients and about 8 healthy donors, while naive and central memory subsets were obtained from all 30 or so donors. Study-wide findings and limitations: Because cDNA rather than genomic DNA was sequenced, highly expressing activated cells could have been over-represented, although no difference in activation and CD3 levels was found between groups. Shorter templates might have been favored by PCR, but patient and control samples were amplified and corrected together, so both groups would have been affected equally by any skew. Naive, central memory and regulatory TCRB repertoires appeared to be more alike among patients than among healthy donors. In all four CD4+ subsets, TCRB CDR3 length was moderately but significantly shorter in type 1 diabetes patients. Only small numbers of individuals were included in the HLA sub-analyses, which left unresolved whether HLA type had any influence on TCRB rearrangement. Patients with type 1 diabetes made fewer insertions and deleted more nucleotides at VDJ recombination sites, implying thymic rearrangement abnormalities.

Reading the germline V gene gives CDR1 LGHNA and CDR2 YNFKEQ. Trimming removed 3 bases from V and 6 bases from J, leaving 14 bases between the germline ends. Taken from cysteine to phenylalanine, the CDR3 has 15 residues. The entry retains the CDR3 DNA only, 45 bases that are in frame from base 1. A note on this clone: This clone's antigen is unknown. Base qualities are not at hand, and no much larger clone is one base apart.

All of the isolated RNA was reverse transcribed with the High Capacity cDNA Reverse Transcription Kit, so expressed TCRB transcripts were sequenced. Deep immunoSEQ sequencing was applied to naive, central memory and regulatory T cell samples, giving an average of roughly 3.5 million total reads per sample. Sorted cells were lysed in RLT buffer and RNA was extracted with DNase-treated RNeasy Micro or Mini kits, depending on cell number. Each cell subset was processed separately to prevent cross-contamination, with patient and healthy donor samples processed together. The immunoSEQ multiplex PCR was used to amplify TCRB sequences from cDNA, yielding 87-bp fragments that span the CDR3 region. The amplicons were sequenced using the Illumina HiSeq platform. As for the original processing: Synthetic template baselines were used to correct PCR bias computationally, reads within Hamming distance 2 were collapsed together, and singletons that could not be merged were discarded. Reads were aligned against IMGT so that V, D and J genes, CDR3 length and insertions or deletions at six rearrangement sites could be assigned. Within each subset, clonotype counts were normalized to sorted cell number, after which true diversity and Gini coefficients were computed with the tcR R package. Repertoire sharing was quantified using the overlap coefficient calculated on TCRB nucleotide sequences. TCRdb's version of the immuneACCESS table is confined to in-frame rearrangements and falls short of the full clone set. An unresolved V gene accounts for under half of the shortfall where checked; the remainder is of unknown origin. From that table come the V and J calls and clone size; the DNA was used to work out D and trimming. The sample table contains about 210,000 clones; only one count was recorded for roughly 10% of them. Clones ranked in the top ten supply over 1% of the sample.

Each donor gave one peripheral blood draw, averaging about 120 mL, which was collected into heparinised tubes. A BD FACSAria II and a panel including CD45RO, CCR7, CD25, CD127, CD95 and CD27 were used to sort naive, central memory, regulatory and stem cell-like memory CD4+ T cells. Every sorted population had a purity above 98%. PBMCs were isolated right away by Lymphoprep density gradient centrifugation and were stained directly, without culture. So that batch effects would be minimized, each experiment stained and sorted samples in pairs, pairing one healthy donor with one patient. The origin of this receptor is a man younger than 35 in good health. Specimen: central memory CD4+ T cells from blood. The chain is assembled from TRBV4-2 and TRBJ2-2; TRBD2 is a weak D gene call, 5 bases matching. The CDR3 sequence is CASSQAGPLPGELFF. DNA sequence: TGTGCCAGCAGCCAGGCGGGTCCCCTTCCCGGGGAGCTGTTTTTT.